These 21 T cell receptor beta chains came from one sample sequenced in a study of Tregs in tolerant kidney transplant recipients. Data came from immunoSEQ multiplex PCR; TCRdb stores just in-frame clones and leaves some out. The table shows 200,000 to 300,000 clones, with 84% occurring only once. The sample taken for sequencing was CD4+ T cells from blood. These receptors all come from a human donor in good health.

The chain uses TRBV11-3 and TRBJ2-2; D perhaps matches TRBD2 (5 bases). V shed 1 base and J shed 0 bases, with 15 bases lying between them. Germline CDR1 is SGHNT and CDR2 is YENEEA. This CDR3 spans 18 amino acids. CDR3 residues: CASSLATPLAPNTGELFF. As DNA, the CDR3 is TGTGCCAGCAGCTTAGCTACCCCGCTAGCCCCGAACACCGGGGAGCTGTTTTTT.

The chain joins TRBV9 to TRBJ1-1; the D is unclear. CDR1 is SGDLS and CDR2 is YYNGEE in the germline V gene. The ends were cut back, 2 bases at V and 10 bases at J, with 15 bases in the middle. The CDR3 runs 13 residues. CDR3 nucleotide sequence: TGTGCCAGCAGCGTCAAGGGAGTAGGGCGAGCTTTCTTT. Translating it yields CASSVKGVGRAFF.

This clone was seen a few times. V and J are TRBV5-6 and TRBJ1-3; D is unclear. Germline V lookup: CDR1 SGHDT, CDR2 YYEEEE. The CDR3 runs 15 residues. V shed 4 bases and J shed 0 bases, with 11 bases lying between them. In DNA, the CDR3 is TGTGCCAGCAGCCCCGCCCGGGGCTCTGGAAACACCATATATTTT. It specifies CASSPARGSGNTIYF.

This rearrangement joins TRBV2 to TRBJ2-2; 7 bases are a match to TRBD2. The junction had 2 bases not matched to a gene; V was cut back by 4 bases and J by 0 bases. CDR1 is SNHLY, CDR2 FYNNEI, per germline. The CDR3 is 15 amino acids. CDR3 region: CASSGRGANTGELFF. The CDR3 DNA follows: TGTGCCAGCAGTGGCCGGGGGGCGAACACCGGGGAGCTGTTTTTT.

V and J are TRBV11-3 and TRBJ2-5; 7 nucleotides match TRBD1. After removal of 5 bases from V and 4 bases from J, the junction contained 10 bases not matched to a gene. This CDR3 contains 15 residues. CDR1 and CDR2 (germline): SGHNT, YENEEA. CDR3: CASSPGQVPGETQYF. The CDR3 region has the DNA TGTGCCAGCAGCCCTGGACAGGTCCCCGGAGAGACCCAGTACTTC. The entire variable domain, with the rest obtained from reference TRBV11-3 and TRBJ2-5, is as follows: EAGVVQSPRYKIIEKKQPVAFWCNPISGHNTLYWYLQNLGQGPELLIRYENEEAVDDSQLPKDRFSAERLKGVDSTLKIQPAELGDSAVYLCASSPGQVPGETQYFGPGTRLLVL.

The V call is TRBV11-3, the J call TRBJ2-1; TRBD1 agrees at 7 bases. V gave up 3 bases and J gave up 0 bases; unmatched junction bases: 8. The CDR3 runs to 17 residues. Looked up from germline, CDR1 is SGHNT and CDR2 is YENEEA. In nucleotides, the CDR3 is TGTGCCAGCAGCTTGAACAGGGGCACCAGCTCCTACAATGAGCAGTTCTTC. It is translated as CASSLNRGTSSYNEQFF.

V gene TRBV2 combines with J gene TRBJ1-4; D gene uncertain. Germline V CDR1 and CDR2: SNHLY, FYNNEI. The CDR3 covers 15 residues. V lost 6 bases, J lost 5 bases, and 16 bases lay in between. The chain's CDR3 is CASRHRSLPNEKLFF. The CDR3 region has the DNA TGTGCCAGCAGACACCGATCCCTCCCCAATGAAAAACTGTTTTTT.

V and J are TRBV2 and TRBJ1-4; possible D gene TRBD1, 6 bases. The ends were cut back, 6 bases at V and 4 bases at J, with 21 bases in the middle. Germline CDR1 and CDR2: SNHLY and FYNNEI. This CDR3 comprises 17 residues. CDR3 nucleotides: TGTGCCAGCAGAGCCATAATCGGCAGGGGCCTTAATGAAAAACTGTTTTTT. Protein sequence: CASRAIIGRGLNEKLFF.

As to this clone: The junction shows a germline mismatch at one end, possibly a read error. This chain connects TRBV7-7 to TRBJ1-4; TRBD1 matches at 7 bases. The CDR3 consists of 15 residues. Per germline, CDR1 SSHAT and CDR2 FNYEAQ (reference sequence). The CDR3 sequence: CASSIRQGPNEKLFF. In DNA form, the CDR3 reads TGTGCTAGCAGCATCCGACAGGGACCAAATGAAAAACTGTTTTTT.

The V gene is TRBV6-5, the J gene TRBJ2-2; D might be TRBD1 (6 bases). Germline CDR1 is MNHEY and CDR2 is SVGAGI. This CDR3 has 14 residues. The ends were cut back, 6 bases at V and 4 bases at J, with 12 bases in the middle. CDR3 sequence: CASSLQGTTGELFF. CDR3 bases: TGTGCCAGCAGCCTCCAGGGGACCACCGGGGAGCTGTTTTTT.

V gene TRBV5-1 combines with J gene TRBJ2-5; TRBD2 matches 13 bases. Germline V gene data show CDR1 as SGHRS and CDR2 as YFSETQ. This CDR3 has 16 residues. The trim removed 5 bases at V and 1 base at J, leaving 5 bases unmatched. CDR3 amino acids: CASRTGTSGTQETQYF. The CDR3 coding sequence is TGCGCCAGCAGAACCGGGACTAGCGGGACCCAAGAGACCCAGTACTTC.

This clone was observed a single time. The rearrangement links TRBV18 to TRBJ2-3; 12 bases are a match to TRBD2. The V and J ends lost 3 bases and 8 bases, in that order; junction bases with no gene match: 15. This CDR3 contains 18 residues. The germline V gene has CDR1 KGHSH and CDR2 LQKENI. CDR3 in DNA: TGTGCCAGCTCACCGTTTCCTTCTAGCGGGAGGGCCCGGGGTACGCAGTATTTT. As protein: CASSPFPSSGRARGTQYF.

The chain has TRBV7-8 and TRBJ2-7, with 9 bases aligning to TRBD2. The germline CDR1 and CDR2 sequences are SGHVS and FQNEAQ. The CDR3 spans 20 residues. V dropped 5 bases and J dropped 2; count of bases not matched to a gene: 22. Here the CDR3 DNA reads TGTGCCAGCAGCGTTAGGTTCCTTCCTGGGTCTAGCGGGGATCCCTACGAGCAGTACTTC. The encoded protein is CASSVRFLPGSSGDPYEQYF.

This chain links TRBV5-4 with TRBJ1-4; D is perhaps TRBD1 (5 bases). V was trimmed by 0 bases and J by 4 bases, leaving 13 bases between them. This CDR3 has 16 amino acids. CDR1 SGHNT and CDR2 YYREEE come from the germline V gene (reference sequence). The CDR3 loop is CASSLGGAVYNEKLFF. The CDR3 region has the DNA TGTGCCAGCAGCTTGGGAGGGGCCGTCTATAATGAAAAACTGTTTTTT. The variable domain in full, completed from reference TRBV5-4 and TRBJ1-4, reads ETGVTQSPTHLIKTRGQQVTLRCSSQSGHNTVSWYQQALGQGPQFIFQYYREEENGRGNFPPRFSGLQFPNYSSELNVNALELDDSALYLCASSLGGAVYNEKLFFGSGTQLSVL.

The sample holds a few counts of this clone. The V gene is TRBV5-1, the J gene TRBJ2-7; D remains ambiguous. CDR1 and CDR2 (germline): SGHRS, YFSETQ. V lost 4 bases, J lost 2 bases, and 10 bases lay in between. CDR3 size: 13 residues. CDR3 in amino acids: CASSLTLPYEQYF. In DNA, the CDR3 is TGCGCCAGCAGCCTGACACTCCCCTACGAGCAGTACTTC. Combining the CDR3 with reference TRBV5-1 and TRBJ2-7 gives the whole variable domain KAGVTQTPRYLIKTRGQQVTLSCSPISGHRSVSWYQQTPGQGLQFLFEYFSETQRNKGNFPGRFSGRQFSNSRSEMNVSTLELGDSALYLCASSLTLPYEQYFGPGTRLTVT.

J is TRBJ1-2 and V is TRBV21-1; the table calls TRBD1, which could not be checked here. TRBV21-1 is assigned pseudogene status. This CDR3 has 16 residues. Written as DNA, the CDR3 is TGTGCCAGCAGCACTTGGGAAGACAGGGCATACTATGGCTACACCTTC. It specifies CASSTWEDRAYYGYTF.

The gene calls are TRBV6-1 and TRBJ1-1; D is ambiguous. The CDR3 has 13 residues. Trimming pared 7 bases from V and 0 bases from J, leaving 9 bases between. CDR1 and CDR2 (germline): MNHNS, SASEGT. CDR3 nucleotide sequence: TGTGCCAGCAAGACAACAATGAACACTGAAGCTTTCTTT. Protein product: CASKTTMNTEAFF.

V and J are TRBV18 and TRBJ1-6, with D hard to call. Germline CDR1 is KGHSH and CDR2 is LQKENI. The CDR3 loop spans 16 amino acids. The ends were cut back, 4 bases at V and 14 bases at J, with 24 bases in the middle. CDR3 sequence reads: CASSQQSTYYNSALHF. CDR3 bases: TGTGCCAGCTCACAACAGTCAACTTACTATAATTCGGCCCTCCACTTT.

The chain is built from TRBV30 and TRBJ2-3; weak D call: TRBD2 (6 bases). CDR1 is GTSNPN and CDR2 is SVGIG in the germline V gene (reference sequence). V gave up 3 bases and J gave up 2 bases, with 18 bases separating them. The CDR3 is 16 residues long. The CDR3 is CAWRGRRDSTTDTQYF. CDR3 DNA sequence: TGTGCCTGGAGGGGTAGGAGGGACTCTACCACAGATACGCAGTATTTT.

The chain has TRBV5-4 and TRBJ2-1; 12 bases are shared with TRBD2. Germline V gene data show CDR1 as SGHNT and CDR2 as YYREEE (reference sequence). V shed 4 bases and J 2 bases; nucleotides not matched to a gene: 1. The CDR3 is 15 amino acids. The CDR3 DNA sequence: TGTGCCAGCAGCCGGACTAGCGGGACCTACAATGAGCAGTTCTTC. Translated, it gives CASSRTSGTYNEQFF.

The V call is TRBV19, the J call TRBJ2-5; 9 nucleotides match TRBD1. CDR3 length: 12 residues. J was trimmed by 4 bases and V by 8 bases; bases with no gene match: 2. The germline CDR1 and CDR2 sequences are LNHDA and SQIVND (reference sequence). The CDR3 sequence is CASGTGRETQYF. DNA of the CDR3: TGTGCCAGTGGGACAGGGAGAGAGACCCAGTACTTC.